This entry features one T cell receptor beta chain sequence. The sample comes from a study of blood T cell repertoires in COVID-19. Across the study: The United States, Italy and Spain were the sources of the acute and convalescent COVID-19 samples. PBMCs, B-cell-depleted T cells, or T cells provided the cDNA or gDNA that made up the material.

CDR1 and CDR2 from the germline V gene are SGDLS and YYNGEE. Trimming at V came to 7 bases and at J to 6 bases, leaving 9 bases not matched to a gene. The CDR3 loop spans 15 amino acids. In the original processing: Using reference gene primer amplification, nucleated cell counts were estimated. Using immunoSEQ multiplex PCR, the repertoire was profiled, and TCRdb retains in-frame clones only, with some absent. From that table come the V and J calls and clone size; the DNA was used to work out D and trimming. The sample records 250,000 to 300,000 clones, 75% to 90% being singletons. The chain recombines TRBV9 with TRBJ2-2; 10 bases are shared with TRBD1. The sequencing input was peripheral blood. This receptor was obtained from a woman aged 70-85 years with acute or convalescent COVID-19. The CDR3 sequence is CASRPGQGEPGELFF. The CDR3 DNA is TGTGCCAGCCGACCCGGACAGGGGGAACCCGGGGAGCTGTTTTTT.